In this sample, the clone carrying this TCR beta chain turned up once. The sample belongs to a study of PD-L1 blockade in urothelial cancer. Study overall: Median T cell yield from blood was 141,255.

Some clones are missing from TCRdb's copy, which holds only in-frame ones; the method was immunoSEQ multiplex PCR. The repertoire holds more than 45,000 clones, with 70% to 90% as singletons. The germline V gene has CDR1 ENHRY and CDR2 SYGVKD. The CDR3 covers 19 residues. J lost 0 bases, V lost 0 bases, and 10 bases had no gene match. This TCR was recovered from a man aged 60 to 69 with urothelial cancer. The sequencing here drew on PBMCs, taken around atezolizumab (anti-PD-L1) treatment. The chain is built from TRBV10-3 and TRBJ1-3; the match to TRBD1 covers 8 bases. The CDR3 region is CAISESSGQAKSSGNTIYF. CDR3 bases: TGTGCCATCAGTGAGTCTTCGGGACAGGCCAAGAGCTCTGGAAACACCATATATTTT.